This T cell receptor beta chain emerged from a study of OX40 agonist ivuxolimab in advanced cancers. Overall study: A male proportion of 82.7% was recorded, with mean age about 62 years and range about 23 to 80. There were three patients with partial responses, one having hepatocellular carcinoma and two cutaneous melanoma. General study results and limits: Partly responding patients at 0.1-3.0 mg/kg showed some of the smallest clonal expansion. The study found that CD8+ T cells averaged more expanded clones than CD4+.

Only in-frame clones appear in the TCRdb table, and some are missing; sequencing was by immunoSEQ multiplex PCR. Among 50,000 or so clones, about 92% were seen once, and the ten largest hold 5.5% to 7.5%. About this clone itself: Its target is unknown.

This specimen was CD4+ or CD8+ T cells sorted from blood, taken in a trial of the OX40 agonist ivuxolimab. The receptor was isolated from an adult with an advanced solid tumor such as melanoma, head and neck, liver or kidney cancer.

CDR3 bases: TGCGCCAGCAGCCCAATACGAACAGGGGGCGATGAAAAACTGTTTTTT. Translating gives CASSPIRTGGDEKLFF. The chain combines TRBV4-1 with TRBJ1-4, with 9 bases identical to TRBD1. The CDR3 contains 16 residues. Trimming removed 4 bases from V and 6 bases from J; junction bases left unmatched: 9. Germline V gene sequence: CDR1 MGHRA, CDR2 YSYEKL.